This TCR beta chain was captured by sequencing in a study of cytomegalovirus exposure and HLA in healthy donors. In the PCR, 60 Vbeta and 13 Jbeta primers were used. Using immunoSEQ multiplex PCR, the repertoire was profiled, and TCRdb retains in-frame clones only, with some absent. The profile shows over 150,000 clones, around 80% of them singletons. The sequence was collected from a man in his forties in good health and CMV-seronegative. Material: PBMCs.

The CDR3 region has the DNA TGTGCCAGCAGTTCAGGGGTAAAGGGCAATGAGCAGTTCTTC. Translating it yields CASSSGVKGNEQFF. The chain has TRBV27 and TRBJ2-1, with a possible D match to TRBD1 (6 bases). This CDR3 has 14 residues. V gave up 4 bases and J gave up 6 bases, with 13 bases separating them. The V gene's germline CDR1 is MNHEY and CDR2 SMNVEV (reference sequence).